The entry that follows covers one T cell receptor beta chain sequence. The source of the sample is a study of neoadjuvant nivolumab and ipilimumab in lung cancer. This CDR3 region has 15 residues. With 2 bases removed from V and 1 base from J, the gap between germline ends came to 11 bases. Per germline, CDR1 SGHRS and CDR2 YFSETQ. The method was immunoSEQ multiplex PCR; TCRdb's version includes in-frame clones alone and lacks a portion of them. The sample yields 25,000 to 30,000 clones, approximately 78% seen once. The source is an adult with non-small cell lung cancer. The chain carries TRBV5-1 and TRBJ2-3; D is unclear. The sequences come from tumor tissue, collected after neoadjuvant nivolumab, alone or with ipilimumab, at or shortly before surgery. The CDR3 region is CASSLALLGTDTQYF. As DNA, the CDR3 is TGCGCCAGCAGCTTAGCGCTACTTGGCACAGATACGCAGTATTTT.